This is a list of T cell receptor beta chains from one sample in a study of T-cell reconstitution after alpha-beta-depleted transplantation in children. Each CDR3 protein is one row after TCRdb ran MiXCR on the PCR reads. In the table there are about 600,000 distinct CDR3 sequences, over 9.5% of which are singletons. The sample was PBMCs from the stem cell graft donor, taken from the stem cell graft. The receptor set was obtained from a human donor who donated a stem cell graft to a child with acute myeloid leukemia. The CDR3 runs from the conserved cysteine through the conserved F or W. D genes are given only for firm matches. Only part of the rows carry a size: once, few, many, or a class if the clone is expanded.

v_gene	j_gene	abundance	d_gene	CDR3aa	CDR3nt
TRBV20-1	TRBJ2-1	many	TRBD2	CSARGLVLAGEDEQFF	TGCAGTGCCCGCGGGCTCGTGTTAGCGGGAGAGGATGAGCAGTTCTTC
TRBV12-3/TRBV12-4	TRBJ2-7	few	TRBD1	CASSLHQTGSQQYF	TGTGCCAGCAGTCTACACCAGACAGGGAGCCAGCAGTACTTC
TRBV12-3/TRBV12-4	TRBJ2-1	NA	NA	CASSLGDPNEQFF	TGTGCCAGCAGTTTGGGGGATCCGAATGAGCAGTTCTTC
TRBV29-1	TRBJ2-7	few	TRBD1	CSGAVPSTGISYEQYF	TGCAGCGGTGCGGTTCCCTCGACAGGGATATCCTACGAGCAGTACTTC
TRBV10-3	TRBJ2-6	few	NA	CASRRGSGANVLTF	TGTGCCAGCCGAAGAGGCTCTGGGGCCAACGTCCTGACTTTC
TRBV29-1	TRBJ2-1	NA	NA	CSAQGLPYNEQFF	TGCAGCGCCCAAGGGCTACCATACAATGAGCAGTTCTTC
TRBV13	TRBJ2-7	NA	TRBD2	CASSSQASGSYEQYF	TGTGCCAGCAGCTCCCAGGCTAGCGGGAGTTACGAGCAGTACTTC
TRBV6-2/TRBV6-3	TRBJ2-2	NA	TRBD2	CASTSLAGGLVTGELFF	TGTGCCAGCACGAGCCTAGCGGGAGGATTGGTCACCGGGGAGCTGTTTTTT
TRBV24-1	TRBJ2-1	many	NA	CATSDHLRGEQFF	TGTGCCACCAGTGACCACCTCAGGGGTGAGCAGTTCTTC
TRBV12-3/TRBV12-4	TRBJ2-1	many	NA	CASSFLNRNEQFF	TGTGCCAGCAGTTTTCTCAACCGGAATGAGCAGTTCTTC
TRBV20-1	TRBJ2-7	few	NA	CSARDVAGQDYEQYF	TGCAGTGCTAGAGATGTGGCAGGCCAAGACTACGAGCAGTACTTC
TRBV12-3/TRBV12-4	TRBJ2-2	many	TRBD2	CASSFLSGGTGELFF	TGTGCCAGCAGTTTCCTGAGCGGGGGCACCGGGGAGCTGTTTTTT
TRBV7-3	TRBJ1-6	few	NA	CASSLLPGSNSPLHF	TGTGCCAGCAGCTTATTGCCCGGGAGTAATTCACCCCTCCACTTT
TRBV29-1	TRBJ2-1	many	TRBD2	CSVMKVAGTNEQFF	TGCAGCGTCATGAAGGTAGCGGGGACCAATGAGCAGTTCTTC
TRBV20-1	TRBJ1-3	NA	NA	CSATGLVGGSGNTIYF	TGCAGTGCTACGGGACTGGTTGGGGGCTCTGGAAACACCATATATTTT